The 12 T cell receptor beta chains reported below all come from one sample, sequenced in a study of neoadjuvant nivolumab and ipilimumab in lung cancer. Profiling relied on immunoSEQ multiplex PCR, and the TCRdb table lists in-frame clones only, not all of them. Of 44,000 or so clones in the sample, approximately 90% were seen once. The starting material was blood, obtained before neoadjuvant nivolumab, alone or with ipilimumab. Receptor source: an adult with non-small cell lung cancer. Some clones in this sample may be carry-over from other donors' samples.

The gene calls are TRBV29-1 and TRBJ2-6, with unresolved D. Between the trimmed V and J ends, which lost 0 bases and 1 base, there was a span of 7 bases. The germline V gene encodes CDR1 SQVTM and CDR2 ANQGSEA. The CDR3 sequence is 15 residues long. CDR3 protein: CSVEDRQSGANVLTF. As DNA, the CDR3 is TGCAGCGTTGAAGATCGCCAATCTGGGGCCAACGTCCTGACTTTC.

This clone was picked up one time. This sequence joins TRBV18 and TRBJ1-5; maybe TRBD1 (6 bases). The CDR3 length is 16 residues. V shed 0 bases and J shed 4 bases, with 13 bases lying between them. The germline CDR1 and CDR2 sequences are KGHSH and LQKENI. CDR3 nucleotide sequence: TGTGCCAGCTCACCACCGGGGGGGGCCGGGAATCAGCCCCAGCATTTT. Protein product: CASSPPGGAGNQPQHF.

The chain recombines TRBV15 with TRBJ2-5; no firm D call. Trimming removed 1 base at V and 3 bases at J, with 9 bases between. CDR3 length equals 14 residues. CDR1 LNHNV and CDR2 YYDKDF come from the germline V gene (reference sequence). The CDR3 bases are TGTGCCACCAGCAGAGTTGGGGTCGAAGAGACCCAGTACTTC. It translates to CATSRVGVEETQYF.

This clone has a single count. The chain carries TRBV5-8 and TRBJ2-4; D is undetermined. The V end lost 0 bases, the J end lost 6 bases, and 10 bases lay between the germline ends. This CDR3 is built from 14 residues. CDR1 is SGHTS, CDR2 YDEGEE, per germline. The CDR3 spells CASSLAGRRNIQYF. The CDR3 bases are TGTGCCAGCAGCTTGGCCGGCAGGAGAAACATTCAGTACTTC.

The V and J genes are TRBV5-6 and TRBJ1-5; 10 nucleotides line up with TRBD1. Trimming took 4 bases from V and 4 from J; bases not matched to a gene: 8. Germline CDR1 SGHDT, CDR2 YYEEEE. This CDR3 has 16 residues. The CDR3 bases are TGTGCCAGCAGCCTTGCGGCGGGACAGGGGAATCAGCCCCAGCATTTT. Translation gives CASSLAAGQGNQPQHF.

This clone showed up just a few times. This sequence joins TRBV5-1 and TRBJ2-1, with 8 bases fitting TRBD2. The V segment lost 5 bases and the J segment 8 bases; nucleotides outside the gene matches: 6. The germline gives CDR1 SGHRS, CDR2 YFSETQ. The CDR3 is made up of 13 amino acids. The CDR3 here is CASRPGAGDEQFF. For the CDR3, the DNA is TGCGCCAGCAGGCCAGGAGCGGGAGATGAGCAGTTCTTC.

The chain has TRBV6-5 and TRBJ1-1; D perhaps matches TRBD1 (5 bases). Trimming removed 0 bases at V and 4 bases at J, with 9 bases between. Germline loops: CDR1 MNHEY, CDR2 SVGAGI. CDR3 size: 14 residues. The CDR3 region is CASSYSIGGTEAFF. The CDR3 DNA reads as TGTGCCAGCAGTTACTCGATTGGGGGCACTGAAGCTTTCTTT.

This clone was found once. CDR3 DNA: TGTGCCAGTAGCCCCCTCCAGACAAGGGGTCATGAAAAACTGTTTTTT. It encodes CASSPLQTRGHEKLFF. This rearrangement joins TRBV19 to TRBJ1-4; a weak D match, TRBD1 (5 bases). Trimming took off 6 bases at V and 6 bases at J, with 20 bases between the two ends. Germline loops: CDR1 LNHDA, CDR2 SQIVND (reference sequence). The CDR3 loop spans 16 amino acids.

This clone is a singleton in its sample. The chain employs TRBV30 and TRBJ2-7; D possibly corresponds to TRBD2 (5 bases). With 4 bases removed from V and 3 bases from J, the gap between germline ends came to 7 bases. The CDR3 sequence is 11 residues long. Germline values: CDR1 GTSNPN, CDR2 SVGIG (reference sequence). The CDR3 protein is CAWTGGYEQYF. In nucleotides, the CDR3 is TGTGCCTGGACCGGAGGCTACGAGCAGTACTTC. Looking up the rest from reference TRBV30 and TRBJ2-7 gives the full variable domain: SQTIHQWPATLVQPVGSPLSLECTVEGTSNPNLYWYRQAAGRGLQLLFYSVGIGQISSEVPQNLSASRPQDRQFILSSKKLLLSDSGFYLCAWTGGYEQYFGPGTRLTVT.

This chain connects TRBV5-1 to TRBJ2-3, with 10 bases aligning to TRBD2. Germline V gene sequence: CDR1 SGHRS, CDR2 YFSETQ. Trimming cost V 4 bases and J 0 bases; bases outside gene matches: 2. CDR3 size: 15 residues. The CDR3 protein is CASSTTSGSTDTQYF. The CDR3 DNA reads as TGCGCCAGCAGCACGACTAGCGGGAGCACAGATACGCAGTATTTT.

This rearrangement joins TRBV11-2 to TRBJ2-5; weak D call: TRBD1 (5 bases). CDR3 length: 15 amino acids. The ends were cut back, 5 bases at V and 1 base at J, with 14 bases in the middle. Germline V lookup: CDR1 SGHAT, CDR2 FQNNGV. For the CDR3, the DNA is TGTGCCAGCAGCACTGGGGTCCAGGGCCAAGAGACCCAGTACTTC. Its translation: CASSTGVQGQETQYF.

The rearrangement uses TRBV5-4 and TRBJ2-5; D might be TRBD1 (6 bases). CDR1 is SGHNT and CDR2 is YYREEE in the germline V gene (reference sequence). V was shortened by 3 bases and J by 7 bases, with 13 bases between the two germline ends. The CDR3 runs to 13 residues. For the CDR3, the DNA is TGTGCCAGCAGCTCAGGGGCAGATGGGACCCAGTACTTC. Amino acids: CASSSGADGTQYF.